This T cell receptor (beta chain) was identified during a study of beta chain features in type 1 diabetes. Whole-study results and caveats: The analysis here could not establish whether HLA type shapes TCRB rearrangement. Within each of all four CD4+ subsets, Type 1 diabetes patients had TCRB CDR3s that were moderately but significantly shorter. A greater similarity of naive, central memory and Treg TCRB repertoires was seen among patients than among healthy donors.

A note on this clone: Its antigen is undetermined.

Germline CDR1 SGHRS, CDR2 YFSETQ. V lost 0 bases and J 7 bases, leaving 17 bases between the germline ends. This CDR3 region has 15 residues. The sequenced template was cDNA made from the entire isolated RNA. The protocol was immunoSEQ multiplex PCR, while the TCRdb copy is restricted to in-frame clones and leaves out a portion. The data contain 900,000 or so clones, about a sixth of them singletons. This TCR came from a woman between 18 and 29 years old in good health. This sequence joins TRBV5-1 and TRBJ2-7, with a weak D call TRBD1 (6 bases). The specimen was naive CD4+ T cells from blood. CDR3 nucleotides: TGCGCCAGCAGCTTGGCCCCCGACAGGATTGGGGAGCAGTACTTC. Translation gives CASSLAPDRIGEQYF.